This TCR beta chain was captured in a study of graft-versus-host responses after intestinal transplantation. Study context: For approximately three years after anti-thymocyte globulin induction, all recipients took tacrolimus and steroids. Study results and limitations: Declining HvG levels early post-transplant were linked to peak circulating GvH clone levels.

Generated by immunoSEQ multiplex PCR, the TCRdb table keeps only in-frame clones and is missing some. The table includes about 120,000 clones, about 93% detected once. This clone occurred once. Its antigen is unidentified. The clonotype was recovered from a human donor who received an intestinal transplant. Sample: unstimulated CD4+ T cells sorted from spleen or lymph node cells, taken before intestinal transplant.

The DNA for the CDR3 is TGTGCCAGCAGCGCGGACAATGAGCAGTTCTTC. This encodes CASSADNEQFF. The chain links TRBV9 to TRBJ2-1; D call uncertain. The CDR3 runs to 11 residues. V was pared by 3 bases and J by 5 bases, with 3 bases between. Germline CDR1 and CDR2: SGDLS and YYNGEE.